What follows are 30 T cell receptor beta chains derived from one specimen sequenced in a study of B cell selection in AIRE deficiency. Generated by immunoSEQ multiplex PCR, the TCRdb table keeps only in-frame clones and is missing some. The sample includes about 21,000 clones, approximately 94% of them seen just once. Sorted regulatory T cells were CD4-positive, CD25-high and CD127-low or negative. Sequencing was performed on Tregs sorted from PBMCs. The receptors stem from a human donor with AIRE deficiency.

V gene TRBV28 combines with J gene TRBJ2-3; perhaps TRBD2 as D (5 bases). Germline V gives CDR1 MDHEN, CDR2 SYDVKM. The V and J ends lost 5 bases and 2 bases respectively, with 11 bases between them. CDR3 size: 14 residues. CDR3 in amino acids: CASSTRVLTDTQYF. CDR3 nucleotides: TGTGCCAGCAGTACTAGAGTGCTCACAGATACGCAGTATTTT. The variable domain in full, completed from reference TRBV28 and TRBJ2-3, reads DVKVTQSSRYLVKRTGEKVFLECVQDMDHENMFWYRQDPGLGLRLIYFSYDVKMKEKGDIPEGYSVSREKKERFSLILESASTNQTSMYLCASSTRVLTDTQYFGPGTRLTVL.

This chain connects TRBV28 to TRBJ1-5; D gene unclear. This CDR3 is 13 amino acids long. Trimming removed 8 bases at V and 0 bases at J, with 8 bases between. The germline V gene encodes CDR1 MDHEN and CDR2 SYDVKM. CDR3 residues: CASEGYSNQPQHF. In DNA, the CDR3 is TGTGCCAGCGAGGGTTATAGCAATCAGCCCCAGCATTTT. Drawing the rest from reference TRBV28 and TRBJ1-5, the complete variable domain is DVKVTQSSRYLVKRTGEKVFLECVQDMDHENMFWYRQDPGLGLRLIYFSYDVKMKEKGDIPEGYSVSREKKERFSLILESASTNQTSMYLCASEGYSNQPQHFGDGTRLSIL.

This chain connects TRBV19 to TRBJ2-3; either TRBD1 or TRBD2 may supply D (5 bases each). With 5 bases removed from V and 1 base from J, the gap between germline ends came to 7 bases. Germline-derived CDR1 and CDR2 are LNHDA and SQIVND (reference sequence). The CDR3 is made up of 13 amino acids. The CDR3: CASSGGGTDTQYF. The CDR3 DNA follows: TGTGCCAGTAGTGGGGGAGGCACAGATACGCAGTATTTT. Full variable domain (missing parts from reference TRBV19 and TRBJ2-3): DGGITQSPKYLFRKEGQNVTLSCEQNLNHDAMYWYRQDPGQGLRLIYYSQIVNDFQKGDIAEGYSVSREKKESFPLTVTSAQKNPTAFYLCASSGGGTDTQYFGPGTRLTVL.

The V gene is TRBV30, the J gene TRBJ1-2, with 7 bases that match TRBD1. V shed 0 bases and J 4 bases; nucleotides not matched to a gene: 5. Germline loops: CDR1 GTSNPN, CDR2 SVGIG (reference sequence). CDR3 length equals 14 residues. Here the CDR3 DNA reads TGTGCCTGGAGTGTAGGGGGCCGGTCCTATGGCTACACCTTC. Translation gives CAWSVGGRSYGYTF.

V and J are TRBV5-1 and TRBJ2-2; possible D gene TRBD2, 6 bases. The CDR3 has 15 amino acids. Trimming removed 0 bases from V and 1 base from J, with 7 bases in between. The germline V gene encodes CDR1 SGHRS and CDR2 YFSETQ. The CDR3 coding sequence is TGCGCCAGCAGCTTGGGGGACTTGAACACCGGGGAGCTGTTTTTT. Translation: CASSLGDLNTGELFF.

The chain links TRBV27 to TRBJ1-5; a weak D match, TRBD1 (6 bases). Germline V lookup: CDR1 MNHEY, CDR2 SMNVEV (reference sequence). This CDR3 has 16 residues. Trimming cost V 6 bases and J 4 bases, with 19 bases left between them. The DNA of the CDR3 is TGTGCCAGCAGCTTTATTGGGGGCGAGCGGAATCAGCCCCAGCATTTT. Amino acid sequence: CASSFIGGERNQPQHF.

This clone was found a few times. The chain uses TRBV15 and TRBJ1-5; no firm D call. The germline V and J ends were trimmed by 5 bases and 3 bases, with 11 bases remaining between them. There are 14 residues in the CDR3. Per the germline V gene, CDR1 is LNHNV and CDR2 is YYDKDF (reference sequence). The CDR3 DNA reads TGTGCCACCAGCGGTAGACGGGCCAATCAGCCCCAGCATTTT. This codes for CATSGRRANQPQHF.

This clone appeared a single time. The chain links TRBV28 to TRBJ2-2; perhaps TRBD1 as D (5 bases). V shed 2 bases and J shed 4 bases, with 8 bases lying between them. Germline-derived CDR1 and CDR2 are MDHEN and SYDVKM. This CDR3 contains 14 residues. The CDR3 DNA reads TGTGCCAGCAGTTTACGACAGAGCACCGGGGAGCTGTTTTTT. Amino acids: CASSLRQSTGELFF.

V usage is TRBV15 and J usage is TRBJ2-3, with unresolved D. CDR3 length: 15 amino acids. Germline assignment: CDR1 LNHNV and CDR2 YYDKDF (reference sequence). Trimming stripped 1 base from V and 2 bases from J, with 10 bases between. This chain's CDR3 is CATSRALLNTDTQYF. CDR3 coding DNA: TGTGCCACCAGCAGAGCCCTCCTCAACACAGATACGCAGTATTTT.

The chain has TRBV7-9 and TRBJ2-3, with D unresolved. This CDR3 region has 14 residues. Germline values: CDR1 SEHNR, CDR2 FQNEAQ (reference sequence). V lost 5 bases and J 0 bases, leaving 9 bases between the germline ends. This chain's CDR3 is CASSPISSTDTQYF. CDR3 coding DNA: TGTGCCAGCAGCCCGATCTCTAGCACAGATACGCAGTATTTT.

V gene TRBV29-1 combines with J gene TRBJ1-1; D not resolved. CDR1 SQVTM and CDR2 ANQGSEA come from the germline V gene. Deletions cut 4 bases from V and 5 bases from J, with 5 bases between. This CDR3 region has 10 residues. The CDR3 coding sequence is TGCAGCGTTGTCGGGACTGAAGCTTTCTTT. Translating it yields CSVVGTEAFF. The full variable domain, completed using reference TRBV29-1 and TRBJ1-1, is SAVISQKPSRDICQRGTSLTIQCQVDSQVTMMFWYRQQPGQSLTLIATANQGSEATYESGFVIDKFPISRPNLTFSTLTVSNMSPEDSSIYLCSVVGTEAFFGQGTRLTVV.

The sample holds one count of this clone. The V and J genes are TRBV5-1 and TRBJ2-1; the D is unclear. There are 13 residues in the CDR3. Trimming removed 2 bases at V and 5 bases at J, with 8 bases between. Germline CDR1 SGHRS, CDR2 YFSETQ. CDR3 region: CASSLLANNEQFF. CDR3 coding DNA: TGCGCCAGCAGCTTACTCGCGAACAATGAGCAGTTCTTC.

V is TRBV7-3 and J is TRBJ2-4; 7 nucleotides match TRBD1. The trim removed 4 bases at V and 0 bases at J, leaving 9 bases unmatched. In germline, CDR1 is SGHTA, CDR2 FQGTGA. The CDR3 loop spans 17 amino acids. The CDR3 region has the DNA TGTGCCAGCAGCTCCCAGGGACAGCCAGTAGCCAAAAACATTCAGTACTTC. Its translation is CASSSQGQPVAKNIQYF.

This clone came up once. The chain employs TRBV14 and TRBJ2-1, with D possibly TRBD2 on 7 matching bases. This CDR3 has 15 amino acids. CDR1 and CDR2 from the germline V gene are SGHDN and FVKESK. V dropped 4 bases and J dropped 4 bases, with 14 bases sitting between them. In nucleotides, the CDR3 is TGTGCCAGCAGCCGGGGGCTAGCGGAATACAATGAGCAGTTCTTC. Translation: CASSRGLAEYNEQFF.

V and J are TRBV5-4 and TRBJ2-7; a weak D match, TRBD2 (5 bases). This CDR3 is built from 15 residues. CDR1 SGHNT and CDR2 YYREEE come from the germline V gene (reference sequence). V dropped 4 bases and J dropped 5 bases, with 19 bases sitting between them. CDR3 residues: CASSPAPRAGDEQYF. The CDR3, as DNA: TGTGCCAGCAGCCCAGCCCCCCGGGCCGGGGACGAGCAGTACTTC.

The chain combines TRBV7-9 with TRBJ1-2; no firm D call. The germline CDR1 and CDR2 sequences are SEHNR and FQNEAQ (reference sequence). V shed 1 base and J shed 4 bases, with 7 bases lying between them. The CDR3 length is 13 residues. The CDR3, as DNA: TGTGCCAGCAGCTTAGTTGAGGGCTATGGCTACACCTTC. Its protein product is CASSLVEGYGYTF.

The J gene is TRBJ2-2, the V gene TRBV7-2, with unresolved D. CDR1 and CDR2 (germline): SGHTA, FQGNSA. CDR3 length equals 14 residues. V gave up 3 bases and J gave up 6 bases, with 11 bases separating them. The CDR3 DNA reads TGTGCCAGCAGCTTTGTCTTGGGGTCCGGGGAGCTGTTTTTT. Translating gives CASSFVLGSGELFF.

The gene calls are TRBV29-1 and TRBJ1-1, with 10 bases aligning to TRBD1. V shed 6 bases, J shed 1 base, and the junction held 2 bases outside the gene matches. Germline V gene sequence: CDR1 SQVTM, CDR2 ANQGSEA. The CDR3 contains 13 residues. CDR3 region: CSVRTGGNTEAFF. CDR3 sequence (DNA): TGCAGCGTACGGACAGGGGGGAACACTGAAGCTTTCTTT.

The chain's CDR3 is CATSNDRGYQPQHF. In nucleotides, the CDR3 is TGTGCCACCAGCAATGACAGGGGATATCAGCCCCAGCATTTT. The rearrangement links TRBV15 to TRBJ1-5, with 8 bases aligning to TRBD1. This CDR3 has 14 residues. The V gene end was trimmed by 4 bases and the J gene end by 5 bases; junction bases not matched to a gene: 4. The germline gives CDR1 LNHNV, CDR2 YYDKDF (reference sequence).

V and J are TRBV7-9 and TRBJ1-2, with no clear D. In germline, CDR1 is SEHNR, CDR2 FQNEAQ (reference sequence). V shed 2 bases and J shed 3 bases, with 10 bases lying between them. There are 14 residues in the CDR3. CDR3 sequence reads: CASSLKWIDYGYTF. The DNA of the CDR3 is TGTGCCAGCAGCTTAAAGTGGATTGACTATGGCTACACCTTC.

In DNA form, the CDR3 reads TGTGCCAGCAGTCATCAGACAGGGACTGGAGATACGCAGTATTTT. Translating gives CASSHQTGTGDTQYF. This sequence joins TRBV28 and TRBJ2-3, with D possibly matching TRBD1 (7 bases). Germline-derived CDR1 and CDR2 are MDHEN and SYDVKM. V lost 5 bases, J lost 5 bases, and 17 bases lay in between. This CDR3 is built from 15 residues. Complete variable domain (other parts from reference TRBV28 and TRBJ2-3): DVKVTQSSRYLVKRTGEKVFLECVQDMDHENMFWYRQDPGLGLRLIYFSYDVKMKEKGDIPEGYSVSREKKERFSLILESASTNQTSMYLCASSHQTGTGDTQYFGPGTRLTVL.

This chain uses TRBV28 with TRBJ2-7; no clear D. This CDR3 has 13 residues. Trimming took off 7 bases at V and 2 bases at J, with 12 bases between the two ends. CDR1 and CDR2 (germline): MDHEN, SYDVKM. CDR3 sequence reads: CASIPHGTYEQYF. CDR3 coding DNA: TGTGCCAGCATACCTCACGGAACCTACGAGCAGTACTTC.

This clone has a single count. The chain recombines TRBV5-6 with TRBJ1-1; D is ambiguous. Trimming cost V 0 bases and J 4 bases, with 10 bases left between them. CDR3 length: 14 residues. Germline CDR1 SGHDT, CDR2 YYEEEE. The CDR3 DNA reads as TGTGCCAGCAGCTTGGTTTTGGGGTCCACTGAAGCTTTCTTT. It encodes CASSLVLGSTEAFF.

V and J are TRBV6-6 and TRBJ2-5; D might be TRBD2 (5 bases). The ends were cut back, 5 bases at V and 5 bases at J, with 9 bases in the middle. Germline V CDR1 and CDR2: MNHNY, SVGAGI (reference sequence). The CDR3 consists of 12 residues. Written as DNA, the CDR3 is TGTGCCAGCAGTACCCCGGGGGAGACCCAGTACTTC. As protein: CASSTPGETQYF.

The chain carries TRBV6-5 and TRBJ1-2; D remains unclear. The germline gives CDR1 MNHEY, CDR2 SVGAGI. V lost 8 bases and J 3 bases, leaving 7 bases between the germline ends. The CDR3 extends over 11 amino acids. In DNA form, the CDR3 reads TGTGCCAGCGCGAATTACTATGGCTACACCTTC. Its protein product is CASANYYGYTF.

The rearrangement links TRBV19 to TRBJ1-3, with D maybe TRBD1 (6 bases). The CDR3 is 14 amino acids. Germline V gene lookup returns CDR1 LNHDA and CDR2 SQIVND (reference sequence). V lost 8 bases and J 3 bases, leaving 14 bases between the germline ends. The CDR3 reads CASGPGGHGNTIYF. The CDR3 DNA is TGTGCCAGTGGGCCGGGGGGCCATGGAAACACCATATATTTT.

CDR3 in DNA: TGCGCCAGCAGCCAAGCCGGACTAGCGGAAACAGATACGCAGTATTTT. This gives the protein CASSQAGLAETDTQYF. The chain combines TRBV4-3 with TRBJ2-3; 10 positions match TRBD2. The CDR3 extends over 16 amino acids. Looked up from germline, CDR1 is LGHNA and CDR2 is YSLEER. Trimming at V came to 1 base and at J to 3 bases, leaving 4 bases not matched to a gene.

V and J are TRBV19 and TRBJ2-5; 8 nucleotides line up with TRBD1. The trim removed 5 bases at V and 3 bases at J, leaving 5 bases unmatched. The CDR3 contains 14 residues. Germline CDR1 reads LNHDA; CDR2 reads SQIVND (reference sequence). The CDR3 region is CASSVGQGKETQYF. In nucleotides, the CDR3 is TGTGCCAGTAGTGTCGGACAGGGTAAAGAGACCCAGTACTTC.

The rearrangement uses TRBV6-6 and TRBJ1-2, with 10 bases matching TRBD1. J gave up 4 bases and V 5 bases, and 7 bases lay outside the gene matches. Germline values: CDR1 MNHNY, CDR2 SVGAGI (reference sequence). The CDR3 has 15 residues. CDR3 loop: CASSGPGQGTYGYTF. The CDR3 DNA follows: TGTGCCAGCAGTGGGCCGGGACAGGGGACCTATGGCTACACCTTC.

This sequence joins TRBV5-4 and TRBJ2-7, with TRBD2 matching 9 bases. The J segment lost 5 bases and the V segment lost 0 bases, leaving 12 bases of the junction unmatched. Germline lookup yields CDR1 SGHNT and CDR2 YYREEE (reference sequence). The CDR3 totals 17 residues. CDR3 nucleotides: TGTGCCAGCAGCTTGGGCGCCGCGGGAGGGCCTACAGACGAGCAGTACTTC. It specifies CASSLGAAGGPTDEQYF. Full variable domain (remainder filled in from reference TRBV5-4 and TRBJ2-7): ETGVTQSPTHLIKTRGQQVTLRCSSQSGHNTVSWYQQALGQGPQFIFQYYREEENGRGNFPPRFSGLQFPNYSSELNVNALELDDSALYLCASSLGAAGGPTDEQYFGPGTRLTVT.